Detailed here is one TCR beta chain. Its antigen is not known. Only in-frame clones appear in the TCRdb table, and some are missing; sequencing was by immunoSEQ multiplex PCR. The data hold hundreds of thousands of clones, with 85% to 95% observed a single time. These data are taken from a study of T cell responses to AZD1222 COVID-19 vaccine. The study, taken as a whole, reports: Most donors were white British, females outnumbered males, and clonal diversity was possibly underestimated. After the peak T cell response, and only then, were repertoires sampled. Recipients of two AZD1222 doses showed rising Spike-specific TCR breadth and depth.

Germline CDR1 reads SEHNR; CDR2 reads FQNEAQ (reference sequence). The CDR3 covers 14 residues. V shed 7 bases, J shed 5 bases, and the junction held 5 bases outside the gene matches. V gene TRBV7-9 combines with J gene TRBJ1-4, with 9 positions matching TRBD1. This specimen consisted of peripheral blood, obtained on day 0 of MenACWY control vaccination. The TCR comes from an adult in good health. The CDR3 bases are TGTGCCAGCAAAACCGGGACAGGGAATGAAAAACTGTTTTTT. Protein: CASKTGTGNEKLFF.